This TCR beta chain originates from a study of T cell responses to AZD1222 COVID-19 vaccine. Trimming cost V 3 bases and J 3 bases, with 7 bases left between them. This CDR3 has 13 amino acids. CDR1 is SGHRS, CDR2 YFSETQ, per germline. Produced via immunoSEQ multiplex PCR; TCRdb's table is partial and in-frame only. This sample has tens of thousands of clones, with 85% found just once. Regarding the study as a whole: Samples come after the peak T cell response, not at day 14.

Of note for this clone: Its antigen remains unknown.

This sequence originates from an adult in good health. V is TRBV5-1 and J is TRBJ1-3; D might be TRBD1 (5 bases). This specimen consisted of peripheral blood, obtained on day 0 of AZD1222 vaccination. The CDR3 DNA reads TGCGCCAGCAGCTGGGACCTTGGAAACACCATATATTTT. Its translation is CASSWDLGNTIYF.